These T cell receptor beta chains were read from a single sample in a study of PD-1 blockade in classical Hodgkin lymphoma. This table comes from immunoSEQ multiplex PCR, and its TCRdb copy is limited to in-frame clones, with some not included. The sample lists about 90,000 clones; over 80% were seen once. The input for sequencing was peripheral blood mononuclear cells (PBMCs), taken before the fourth cycle of nivolumab. The receptor set was obtained from a human donor with classical Hodgkin lymphoma. The CDR3 runs from the conserved cysteine through the conserved F or W. D genes are given only for firm matches. Clone sizes are given selectively: once, few, many, or a class where the clone is expanded.

d_gene	abundance	v_gene	j_gene	CDR3aa	CDR3nt
NA	few	TRBV7-2	TRBJ2-2	CASSLDSGRIANTGELFF	TGTGCCAGCAGCTTAGATTCGGGACGTATCGCGAACACCGGGGAGCTGTTTTTT
NA	few	TRBV29-1	TRBJ1-2	CSVEPGEGYGYTF	TGCAGCGTTGAACCTGGTGAGGGGTATGGCTACACCTTC
TRBD1	NA	TRBV15	TRBJ2-7	CATSTPGQGPYEQYF	TGTGCCACCAGCACGCCGGGACAGGGCCCCTACGAGCAGTACTTC
TRBD1	NA	TRBV28	TRBJ2-2	CASGGQGPNTGELFF	TGTGCCAGCGGGGGACAGGGACCGAACACCGGGGAGCTGTTTTTT
NA	NA	TRBV7-2	TRBJ2-3	CASSLARSTDTQYF	TGTGCCAGCAGCTTAGCGCGGAGCACAGATACGCAGTATTTT
TRBD1	NA	TRBV5-1	TRBJ1-1	CASSSETGGTEAFF	TGCGCCAGCAGCTCCGAGACAGGGGGCACTGAAGCTTTCTTT
TRBD1	NA	TRBV19	TRBJ1-2	CASRVLGGEDGYTF	TGTGCCAGCCGTGTCTTAGGGGGCGAAGATGGCTACACCTTC
NA	NA	TRBV7-2	TRBJ2-3	CASSLGRQVSYTQYF	TGTGCCAGCAGCTTAGGGAGGCAGGTATCCTATACGCAGTATTTT
NA	NA	TRBV5-1	TRBJ1-1	CASSSYRNTEAFF	TGCGCCAGCAGCTCTTACAGGAACACTGAAGCTTTCTTT
TRBD2	NA	TRBV5-8	TRBJ2-5	CASSSPQLLAETQYF	TGTGCCAGCAGCTCACCGCAGTTACTAGCGGAGACCCAGTACTTC
NA	NA	TRBV15	TRBJ2-3	CATSGTLDTQYF	TGTGCCACCAGCGGTACCTTGGATACGCAGTATTTT
NA	NA	TRBV5-1	TRBJ2-3	CASSSRTGSTDTQYF	TGCGCCAGCAGCTCACGGACTGGGAGCACAGATACGCAGTATTTT
TRBD1	NA	TRBV6-5	TRBJ2-3	CASSRTGASTDTQYF	TGTGCCAGCAGCCGCACAGGGGCTAGCACAGATACGCAGTATTTT
NA	few	TRBV7-8	TRBJ1-1	CASSLARGLNTEAFF	TGTGCCAGCAGCTTGGCCAGGGGCCTGAACACTGAAGCTTTCTTT
TRBD1	NA	TRBV27	TRBJ2-1	CASTRTGDNEQFF	TGTGCCAGCACTAGGACAGGGGACAATGAGCAGTTCTTC
NA	NA	TRBV5-4	TRBJ2-7	CASGPRGARTYEQYF	TGTGCCAGCGGCCCCCGGGGAGCACGGACCTACGAGCAGTACTTC
NA	NA	TRBV5-1	TRBJ2-7	CASSRDALSYEQYF	TGCGCCAGCAGCCGGGACGCCCTCTCCTACGAGCAGTACTTC
TRBD1	NA	TRBV28	TRBJ1-1	CASSPWTGENTEAFF	TGTGCCAGCAGTCCCTGGACAGGGGAGAACACTGAAGCTTTCTTT
NA	NA	TRBV9	TRBJ2-2	CASSVVGSGANTGELFF	TGTGCCAGCAGCGTAGTGGGTAGCGGAGCGAACACCGGGGAGCTGTTTTTT
TRBD1	NA	TRBV5-6	TRBJ1-2	CASSLTGSGYTF	TGTGCCAGCAGCCTGACAGGGAGTGGCTACACCTTC
NA	NA	TRBV29-1	TRBJ2-1	CSVEEGSDEQFF	TGCAGCGTTGAAGAAGGTAGCGATGAGCAGTTCTTC
TRBD1	NA	TRBV6-5	TRBJ1-5	CASSPQSQGEQPQHF	TGTGCCAGCAGTCCACAGAGTCAGGGGGAACAGCCCCAGCATTTT
NA	NA	TRBV7-9	TRBJ1-1	CASSLEGGTEAFF	TGTGCCAGCAGCTTGGAAGGGGGCACTGAAGCTTTCTTT